Below, 5 T cell receptor beta chains from the same sample are listed, as sequenced in a study of T-cell reconstitution after alpha-beta-depleted transplantation in children. During its preparation, the TCRbeta library received unique molecular identifiers. A single record per CDR3 protein comes from TCRdb applying MiXCR to the PCR reads. Of under 850,000 distinct CDR3 sequences in the sample, about an eighth were seen once. The starting material was PBMCs, obtained before TCRalphabeta/CD19-depleted stem cell transplant. The receptors here all came from a girl aged 2 to 9 with congenital amegakaryocytic thrombocytopenia, due to receive a stem cell transplant.

The chain carries TRBV19 and TRBJ1-3; tentatively, D is TRBD1 (6 bases). CDR1 is LNHDA, CDR2 SQIVND, per germline (reference sequence). The CDR3 spans 13 residues. Between the trimmed V and J ends, which lost 7 bases and 2 bases, there was a span of 9 bases. The CDR3, as DNA: TGTGCCAGTACAGGGGTACCTGGAAACACCATATATTTT. Translation: CASTGVPGNTIYF.

This clonotype was detected many times. J is TRBJ2-1 and V is TRBV4-1, with D perhaps matching TRBD2 (6 bases). Trimming cost V 4 bases and J 7 bases, with 14 bases left between them. The CDR3 covers 14 residues. Germline-derived CDR1 and CDR2 are MGHRA and YSYEKL. CDR3: CASSRVTSKNEQFF. In DNA, the CDR3 is TGCGCCAGCAGCCGAGTGACTAGTAAAAATGAGCAGTTCTTC.

In this sample, this clonotype turned up a few times. DNA of the CDR3: TGTGCCAGCAGCCCGAGACTAGCGGGATCGGATACGCAGTATTTT. It is translated as CASSPRLAGSDTQYF. The chain is built from TRBV5-5 and TRBJ2-3; TRBD2 matches 11 bases. The CDR3 loop spans 15 amino acids. With V trimmed by 4 bases and J by 6 bases, 7 bases remained unmatched. Germline values: CDR1 SGHKS, CDR2 YYEKEE (reference sequence).

This clonotype appeared many times. The chain has TRBV29-1 and TRBJ2-1, with no clear D. The CDR3 loop spans 14 amino acids. V gave up 2 bases and J gave up 0 bases, with 8 bases separating them. The germline V gene encodes CDR1 SQVTM and CDR2 ANQGSEA. The CDR3 reads CSVEPKSSYNEQFF. Written as DNA, the CDR3 is TGCAGCGTTGAACCCAAGAGCTCCTACAATGAGCAGTTCTTC.

This clonotype has more than one count but fewer than ten. CDR3 DNA sequence: TGCAGTGCTCCGAGGCCAGCGGGAAATGAGCAGTTCTTC. This codes for CSAPRPAGNEQFF. The chain combines TRBV20-1 with TRBJ2-1; 7 nucleotides agree with TRBD2. The V and J ends lost 5 bases and 7 bases, in that order; junction bases with no gene match: 8. CDR1 DFQATT and CDR2 SNEGSKA come from the germline V gene (reference sequence). The CDR3 covers 13 residues.